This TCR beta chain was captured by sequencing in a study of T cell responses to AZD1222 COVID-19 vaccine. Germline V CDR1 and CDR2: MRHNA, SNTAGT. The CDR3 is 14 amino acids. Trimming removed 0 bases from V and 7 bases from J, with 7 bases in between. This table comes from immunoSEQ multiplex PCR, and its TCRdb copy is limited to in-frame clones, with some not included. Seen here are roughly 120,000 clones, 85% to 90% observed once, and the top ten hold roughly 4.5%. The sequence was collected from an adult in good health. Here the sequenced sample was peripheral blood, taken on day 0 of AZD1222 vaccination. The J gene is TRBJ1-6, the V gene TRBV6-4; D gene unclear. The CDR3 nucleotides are TGTGCCAGCAGTGACTCCCCCGAGAATTCACCCCTCCACTTT. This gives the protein CASSDSPENSPLHF.